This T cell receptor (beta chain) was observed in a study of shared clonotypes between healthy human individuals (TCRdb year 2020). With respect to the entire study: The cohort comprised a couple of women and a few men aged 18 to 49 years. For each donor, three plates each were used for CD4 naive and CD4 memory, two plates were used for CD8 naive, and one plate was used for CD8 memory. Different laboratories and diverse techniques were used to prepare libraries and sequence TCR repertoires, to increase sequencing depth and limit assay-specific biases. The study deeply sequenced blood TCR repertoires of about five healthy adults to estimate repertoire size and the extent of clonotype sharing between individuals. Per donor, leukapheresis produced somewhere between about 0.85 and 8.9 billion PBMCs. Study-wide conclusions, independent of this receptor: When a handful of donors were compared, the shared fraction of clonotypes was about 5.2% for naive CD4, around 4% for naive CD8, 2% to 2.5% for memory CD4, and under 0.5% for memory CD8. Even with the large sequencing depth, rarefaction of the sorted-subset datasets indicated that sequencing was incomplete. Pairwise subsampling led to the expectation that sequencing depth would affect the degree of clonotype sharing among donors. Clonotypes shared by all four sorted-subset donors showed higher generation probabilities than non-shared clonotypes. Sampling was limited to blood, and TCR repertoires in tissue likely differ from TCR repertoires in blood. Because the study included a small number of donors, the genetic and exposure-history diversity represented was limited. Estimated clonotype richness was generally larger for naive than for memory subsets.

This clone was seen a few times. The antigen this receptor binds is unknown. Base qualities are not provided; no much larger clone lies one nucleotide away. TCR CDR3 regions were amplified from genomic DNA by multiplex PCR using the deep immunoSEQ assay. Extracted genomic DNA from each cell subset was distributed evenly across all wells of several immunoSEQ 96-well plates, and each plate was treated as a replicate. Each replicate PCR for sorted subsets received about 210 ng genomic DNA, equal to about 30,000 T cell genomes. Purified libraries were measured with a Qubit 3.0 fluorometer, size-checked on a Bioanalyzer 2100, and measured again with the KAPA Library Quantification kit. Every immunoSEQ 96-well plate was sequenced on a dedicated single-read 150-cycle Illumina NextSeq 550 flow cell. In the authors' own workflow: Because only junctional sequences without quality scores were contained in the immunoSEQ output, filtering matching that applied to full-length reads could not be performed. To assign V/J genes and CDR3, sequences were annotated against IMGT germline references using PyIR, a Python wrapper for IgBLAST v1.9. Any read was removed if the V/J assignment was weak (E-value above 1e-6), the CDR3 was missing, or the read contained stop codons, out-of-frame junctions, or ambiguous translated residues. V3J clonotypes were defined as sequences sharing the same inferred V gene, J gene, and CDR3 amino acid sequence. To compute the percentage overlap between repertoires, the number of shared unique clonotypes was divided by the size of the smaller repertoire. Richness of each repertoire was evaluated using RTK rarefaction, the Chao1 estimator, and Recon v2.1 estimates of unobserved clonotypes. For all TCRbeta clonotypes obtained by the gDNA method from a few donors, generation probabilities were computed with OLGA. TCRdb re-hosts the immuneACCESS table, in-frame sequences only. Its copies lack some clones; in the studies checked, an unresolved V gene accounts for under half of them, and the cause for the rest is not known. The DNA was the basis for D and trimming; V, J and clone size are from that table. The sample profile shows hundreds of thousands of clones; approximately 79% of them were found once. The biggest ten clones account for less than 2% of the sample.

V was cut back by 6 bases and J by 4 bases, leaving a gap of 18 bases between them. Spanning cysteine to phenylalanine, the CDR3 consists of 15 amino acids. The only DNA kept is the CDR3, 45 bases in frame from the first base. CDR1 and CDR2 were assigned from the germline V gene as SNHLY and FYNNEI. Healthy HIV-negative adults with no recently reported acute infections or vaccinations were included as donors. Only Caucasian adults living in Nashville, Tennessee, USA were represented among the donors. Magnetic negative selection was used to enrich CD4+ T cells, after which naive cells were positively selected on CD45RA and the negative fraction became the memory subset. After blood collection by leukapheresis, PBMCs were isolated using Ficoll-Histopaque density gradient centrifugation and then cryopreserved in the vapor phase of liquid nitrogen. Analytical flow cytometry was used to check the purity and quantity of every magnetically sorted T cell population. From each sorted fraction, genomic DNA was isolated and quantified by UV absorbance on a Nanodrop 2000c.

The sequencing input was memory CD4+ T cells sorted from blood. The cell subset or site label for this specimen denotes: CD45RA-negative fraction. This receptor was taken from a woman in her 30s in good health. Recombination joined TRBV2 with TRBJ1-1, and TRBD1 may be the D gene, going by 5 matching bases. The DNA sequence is TGTGCCAGCAGAGGACTTGGGGGGATGGGCACTGAAGCTTTCTTT. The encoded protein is CASRGLGGMGTEAFF.